These 27 T cell receptor beta chains came from one sample sequenced in a study of cytomegalovirus exposure and HLA in healthy donors. PCR involved 60 Vbeta and 13 Jbeta primers. Sequencing used immunoSEQ multiplex PCR; TCRdb keeps in-frame clones, though not all of them. The sample is made up of tens of thousands of clones, and the top ten hold roughly 3.5% of it. Sequencing was performed on PBMCs. The receptors here all came from a man aged 40-49 years in good health and CMV-seronegative.

The gene calls are TRBV30 and TRBJ2-1; maybe TRBD2 (5 bases). The CDR3 has 15 residues. The germline V gene encodes CDR1 GTSNPN and CDR2 SVGIG (reference sequence). V lost 0 bases, J lost 2 bases, and 11 bases lay in between. The CDR3 DNA follows: TGTGCCTGGAGTGTACTGAGGGAGCCCTACAATGAGCAGTTCTTC. This sequence encodes CAWSVLREPYNEQFF. The full variable domain, with the rest looked up from reference TRBV30 and TRBJ2-1, is SQTIHQWPATLVQPVGSPLSLECTVEGTSNPNLYWYRQAAGRGLQLLFYSVGIGQISSEVPQNLSASRPQDRQFILSSKKLLLSDSGFYLCAWSVLREPYNEQFFGPGTRLTVL.

The CDR3 DNA reads TGCGCCAGCAGCGTGGACAGGGGCGGCTACACCTTC. Amino acids: CASSVDRGGYTF. The rearrangement links TRBV5-1 to TRBJ1-2; TRBD1 matches 9 bases. V shed 4 bases, J shed 8 bases, and the junction held 3 bases outside the gene matches. CDR1 and CDR2 (germline): SGHRS, YFSETQ. The CDR3 is made up of 12 amino acids.

The chain uses TRBV15 and TRBJ1-5; a weak D match, TRBD1 (6 bases). CDR3 length: 15 residues. V lost 5 bases to trimming and J lost 4 bases, with 15 bases between them. CDR1 and CDR2 (germline): LNHNV, YYDKDF (reference sequence). The CDR3 protein is CATSFHRVGNQPQHF. CDR3 sequence (DNA): TGTGCCACCAGCTTCCACAGGGTAGGGAATCAGCCCCAGCATTTT.

The rearrangement uses TRBV6-6 and TRBJ1-4, with 8 bases aligning to TRBD1. Germline CDR1 reads MNHNY; CDR2 reads SVGAGI (reference sequence). V dropped 6 bases and J dropped 6; count of bases not matched to a gene: 6. The CDR3 covers 14 residues. The CDR3: CASRSGTGHEKLFF. The CDR3 DNA reads TGTGCCAGCAGGTCCGGGACAGGACATGAAAAACTGTTTTTT.

As DNA, the CDR3 is TGTGCCAGCAGCGTAGCCCCTTTCAATTCACCCCTCCACTTT. It translates to CASSVAPFNSPLHF. The rearrangement links TRBV9 to TRBJ1-6; unclear D gene. CDR1 SGDLS and CDR2 YYNGEE come from the germline V gene. The CDR3 is 14 residues long. V dropped 0 bases and J dropped 7 bases, with 8 bases sitting between them.

The CDR3 region has the DNA TGTGCCAGCAGCTTCAGGGGTATGAACACTGAAGCTTTCTTT. Its protein is CASSFRGMNTEAFF. The gene calls are TRBV5-6 and TRBJ1-1; tentative D call: TRBD1 (6 bases). Trimming left V 2 bases short and J 0 bases short, with 8 bases between. This CDR3 is built from 14 residues. From germline, CDR1 is SGHDT and CDR2 YYEEEE.

The V and J genes are TRBV30 and TRBJ1-2; D is ambiguous. This CDR3 has 11 residues. The V end lost 4 bases, the J end lost 4 bases, and 7 bases lay between the germline ends. Germline lookup yields CDR1 GTSNPN and CDR2 SVGIG (reference sequence). CDR3 DNA sequence: TGTGCCTGGACCCGGGGCTATGGCTACACCTTC. The encoded protein is CAWTRGYGYTF.

The chain couples TRBV10-3 to TRBJ1-1; possible D gene TRBD1, 5 bases. CDR3 size: 11 residues. Trimming cost V 10 bases and J 4 bases, with 10 bases left between them. Germline V gene lookup returns CDR1 ENHRY and CDR2 SYGVKD. CDR3 sequence: CATGRGTEAFF. In DNA, the CDR3 is TGTGCCACAGGGCGGGGCACTGAAGCTTTCTTT.

The chain couples TRBV5-4 to TRBJ2-3; D is uncertain. The V gene lost 0 bases and the J gene lost 8 bases, with 10 bases spanning the gap. CDR1 is SGHNT and CDR2 is YYREEE in the germline V gene (reference sequence). The CDR3 loop spans 13 amino acids. The CDR3 sequence is CASSLVTSGTQYF. The CDR3, as DNA: TGTGCCAGCAGCTTGGTGACTTCGGGTACGCAGTATTTT.

The chain links TRBV7-9 to TRBJ1-2; 7 bases line up with TRBD1. Germline trimming cut 5 bases from V and 8 bases from J; bases unmatched to any gene: 11. The CDR3 has 14 residues. Germline CDR1 and CDR2: SEHNR and FQNEAQ (reference sequence). The CDR3 spells CASSPREGAGGYTF. As DNA, the CDR3 is TGTGCCAGCAGCCCCCGAGAGGGGGCGGGGGGCTACACCTTC.

This rearrangement joins TRBV5-1 to TRBJ1-5, with unresolved D. The V and J ends lost 1 base and 3 bases respectively, with 5 bases between them. Germline loops: CDR1 SGHRS, CDR2 YFSETQ. The CDR3 has 13 amino acids. The CDR3 reads CASSLTVNQPQHF. CDR3 in DNA: TGCGCCAGCAGCTTGACGGTCAATCAGCCCCAGCATTTT.

The chain joins TRBV10-3 to TRBJ2-7, with 8 bases fitting TRBD2. Per germline, CDR1 ENHRY and CDR2 SYGVKD. The CDR3 is 13 amino acids. V gave up 7 bases and J gave up 3 bases; unmatched junction bases: 5. The CDR3 here is CAITPTSGYEQYF. The CDR3 region has the DNA TGTGCCATCACGCCCACTAGCGGCTACGAGCAGTACTTC.

This chain joins TRBV13 and TRBJ2-1, with 7 bases that match TRBD2. The germline gives CDR1 PRHDT, CDR2 FYEKMQ (reference sequence). CDR3 size: 17 residues. The ends lost 1 base at V and 5 bases at J; junction bases unmatched: 11. Written as DNA, the CDR3 is TGTGCCAGCAGCTTAGCCCAAACGGGAGGTCGCGACAATGAGCAGTTCTTC. Residues: CASSLAQTGGRDNEQFF.

V gene TRBV30 combines with J gene TRBJ2-7; tentatively, D is TRBD1 (5 bases). Trimming took off 3 bases at V and 0 bases at J, with 12 bases between the two ends. CDR3 length: 14 residues. Germline assignment: CDR1 GTSNPN and CDR2 SVGIG (reference sequence). The CDR3 sequence: CAWSADSFSYEQYF. As DNA, the CDR3 is TGTGCCTGGAGCGCTGACAGTTTCTCCTACGAGCAGTACTTC.

This chain uses TRBV6-5 with TRBJ1-5; D is undetermined. The CDR3 runs to 15 residues. The germline gives CDR1 MNHEY, CDR2 SVGAGI. V gave up 0 bases and J gave up 4 bases, with 10 bases separating them. CDR3: CASSYSHLLNQPQHF. The CDR3 DNA is TGTGCCAGCAGTTACTCGCATCTACTAAATCAGCCCCAGCATTTT.

The rearrangement links TRBV28 to TRBJ1-2; no definite D call. CDR3 length: 17 residues. Between the trimmed V and J ends, which lost 5 bases and 4 bases, there was a span of 23 bases. Germline CDR1 and CDR2: MDHEN and SYDVKM. CDR3 residues: CASSGIGEWILGYGYTF. CDR3 nucleotides: TGTGCCAGCAGTGGTATCGGCGAGTGGATCCTAGGCTATGGCTACACCTTC.

The rearrangement joins TRBV30 to TRBJ2-5; maybe TRBD2 (5 bases). Matching the DNA end better, TRBJ2-7 makes the J call doubtful. The CDR3 is 13 amino acids. Germline V gives CDR1 GTSNPN, CDR2 SVGIG (reference sequence). The CDR3 DNA reads as TGTGCCTGTCATCCGGGGAGCTCCTACGAGCAGTACTTC. Its translation: CACHPGSSYEQYF.

V usage is TRBV29-1 and J usage is TRBJ1-3, with unresolved D. The CDR3 is made up of 12 amino acids. Trimming pared 4 bases from V and 0 bases from J, leaving 4 bases between. Germline assignment: CDR1 SQVTM and CDR2 ANQGSEA. CDR3 protein: CSVASSGNTIYF. The DNA of the CDR3 is TGCAGCGTTGCCAGCTCTGGAAACACCATATATTTT.

The rearrangement joins TRBV6-1 to TRBJ1-2; D unresolved. CDR1 and CDR2 from the germline V gene are MNHNS and SASEGT. V dropped 1 base and J dropped 7 bases, with 10 bases sitting between them. This CDR3 region has 13 residues. The CDR3 bases are TGTGCCAGCAGTGAAGTTGACGGGGTTGGCTACACCTTC. It specifies CASSEVDGVGYTF.

The chain couples TRBV20-1 to TRBJ2-7; 9 bases match TRBD1. Germline V gives CDR1 DFQATT, CDR2 SNEGSKA (reference sequence). V was pared by 8 bases and J by 7 bases, with 6 bases of the junction left unmatched. This CDR3 spans 11 amino acids. CDR3 nucleotide sequence: TGCAGTCCGGGACAGGGAAATGAGCAGTACTTC. As protein: CSPGQGNEQYF.

The rearrangement uses TRBV29-1 and TRBJ1-2, with 9 positions matching TRBD1. In germline, CDR1 is SQVTM, CDR2 ANQGSEA. The length of the CDR3 is 14 residues. The V gene end was trimmed by 2 bases and the J gene end by 7 bases; junction bases not matched to a gene: 8. CDR3 bases: TGCAGCGTTGAAAAGGGACAGGGTGCCTTTGGCTACACCTTC. Its translation: CSVEKGQGAFGYTF.

The genes are TRBV30 and TRBJ1-1; no clear D. Germline V lookup: CDR1 GTSNPN, CDR2 SVGIG (reference sequence). V lost 2 bases, J lost 1 base, and 11 bases lay in between. CDR3 size: 14 residues. CDR3 nucleotides: TGTGCCTGGAGTCCTTCTTACGGGAACACTGAAGCTTTCTTT. Translating it yields CAWSPSYGNTEAFF.

The rearrangement links TRBV28 to TRBJ2-1; TRBD2 agrees at 7 bases. J lost 12 bases, V lost 5 bases, and 19 bases had no gene match. Per the germline V gene, CDR1 is MDHEN and CDR2 is SYDVKM. The CDR3 spans 16 residues. CDR3: CASSPPEWEGLVVQFF. For the CDR3, the DNA is TGTGCCAGCAGTCCCCCCGAGTGGGAGGGTCTGGTGGTGCAGTTCTTC.

This chain connects TRBV4-2 to TRBJ2-2; 9 positions match TRBD2. The CDR3 totals 17 residues. Germline CDR1 reads LGHNA; CDR2 reads YNFKEQ. V gave up 0 bases and J gave up 1 base; unmatched junction bases: 3. CDR3: CASSQEELAGNTGELFF. CDR3 in DNA: TGTGCCAGCAGCCAAGAAGAACTAGCGGGGAACACCGGGGAGCTGTTTTTT.

The chain links TRBV30 to TRBJ1-2; D unresolved. Germline V CDR1 and CDR2: GTSNPN, SVGIG (reference sequence). The CDR3 is 14 residues long. Trimming cost V 0 bases and J 2 bases, with 10 bases left between them. As DNA, the CDR3 is TGTGCCTGGAGTGTAATGTTGGGCAACTATGGCTACACCTTC. Amino acid sequence: CAWSVMLGNYGYTF.

CDR3 sequence: CASSPLPAGEGEQYF. The CDR3 nucleotides are TGCGCCAGCAGCCCGTTACCGGCCGGGGAGGGCGAGCAGTACTTC. The rearrangement uses TRBV5-1 and TRBJ2-7; TRBD2 agrees at 7 bases. Germline CDR1 is SGHRS and CDR2 is YFSETQ. The CDR3 consists of 15 residues. J lost 6 bases, V lost 4 bases, and 13 bases had no gene match.

V usage is TRBV18 and J usage is TRBJ1-1; 8 bases align to TRBD1. Germline values: CDR1 KGHSH, CDR2 LQKENI. J was trimmed by 5 bases and V by 6 bases; bases with no gene match: 8. This CDR3 has 14 amino acids. As DNA, the CDR3 is TGTGCCAGCTCCCAAGGACAGGGAGGGACTGAAGCTTTCTTT. Residues: CASSQGQGGTEAFF.